What follows is one T cell receptor beta chain and its context. Its antigen is currently unknown. The data originate from a study of blood T cells in healthy people across ages. Study outcomes and limitations: The study found more naive CD4+ cells and higher diversity in long-lived than aged donors.

Germline V gene lookup returns CDR1 LNHNV and CDR2 YYDKDF (reference sequence). With 1 base removed from V and 4 bases from J, the gap between germline ends came to 11 bases. There are 14 residues in the CDR3. Then a second PCR, running roughly 6 to 11 cycles, was carried out with a sample-barcoded 5' primer and a J-beta primer mix. MiXCR, run by TCRdb on the 5' RACE reads, gives a single entry per CDR3 protein. The sample holds 1.5 million to 2 million distinct CDR3 sequences; 28% are singletons and the top ten take more than 6%. The V call is TRBV15, the J call TRBJ2-7, with no clear D. The receptor was derived from a woman aged 25 to 39 in good health. Sequenced input: blood. Here the CDR3 reads CATSRVGEQYEQYF. As DNA, the CDR3 is TGTGCCACCAGCAGAGTTGGAGAGCAGTACGAGCAGTACTTC.